This entry lists 27 T cell receptor beta chains sequenced from one sample in a study of blood T cell repertoires in COVID-19. Sequencing used immunoSEQ multiplex PCR; TCRdb keeps in-frame clones, though not all of them. The table has under 85,000 clones, about four fifths seen once. The sequenced material came from peripheral blood. The receptors here all came from a man aged 50-59 years with acute or convalescent COVID-19.

The gene calls are TRBV5-1 and TRBJ1-6; 8 bases are shared with TRBD1. This CDR3 spans 15 amino acids. Losses at the gene ends were 4 bases for V and 9 bases for J; bases not matched to a gene: 9. From germline, CDR1 is SGHRS and CDR2 YFSETQ. CDR3 DNA: TGCGCCAGCAGCCCCACGGGACAGGCGGTTTCACCCCTCCACTTT. Protein sequence: CASSPTGQAVSPLHF.

The chain is built from TRBV24-1 and TRBJ2-1, with D possibly matching TRBD1 (5 bases). The CDR3 totals 14 residues. V was pared by 1 base and J by 8 bases, with 11 bases between. From germline, CDR1 is KGHDR and CDR2 SFDVKD. CDR3: CATSDFRRADEQFF. DNA for the CDR3: TGTGCCACCAGTGATTTTCGCAGGGCGGATGAGCAGTTCTTC.

This clone was seen only once. The V gene is TRBV5-1, the J gene TRBJ2-7, with 8 bases lining up with TRBD2. Trimming removed 4 bases from V and 5 bases from J; junction bases left unmatched: 8. The CDR3 is made up of 14 amino acids. Germline CDR1 reads SGHRS; CDR2 reads YFSETQ. CDR3 coding DNA: TGCGCCAGCAGCCCCATGACTAGCGAAGACGAGCAGTACTTC. Amino acid sequence: CASSPMTSEDEQYF.

This clone has only one observation. V usage is TRBV5-4 and J usage is TRBJ2-5; 10 bases map to TRBD1. The CDR3 runs 14 residues. The V segment lost 4 bases and the J segment 5 bases; nucleotides outside the gene matches: 5. The V gene's germline CDR1 is SGHNT and CDR2 YYREEE (reference sequence). CDR3 DNA sequence: TGTGCCAGCAGCCCGGACAGGGGGTGGGAGACCCAGTACTTC. It encodes CASSPDRGWETQYF. The complete variable domain, with remaining parts taken from reference TRBV5-4 and TRBJ2-5, reads ETGVTQSPTHLIKTRGQQVTLRCSSQSGHNTVSWYQQALGQGPQFIFQYYREEENGRGNFPPRFSGLQFPNYSSELNVNALELDDSALYLCASSPDRGWETQYFGPGTRLLVL.

This clone was seen a few times. The V gene is TRBV6-5, the J gene TRBJ2-5; D may be TRBD2 (5 bases). Germline CDR1 and CDR2: MNHEY and SVGAGI. Trimming shortened V by 6 bases and J by 4 bases, and 12 bases separated the two germline ends. The CDR3 is made up of 13 amino acids. This CDR3 reads CASRRAWGETQYF. CDR3 in DNA: TGTGCCAGCAGGCGGGCGTGGGGAGAGACCCAGTACTTC.

The rearrangement links TRBV27 to TRBJ2-1; D not certain. There are 13 residues in the CDR3. The germline gives CDR1 MNHEY, CDR2 SMNVEV (reference sequence). V was clipped by 3 bases and J by 2 bases, with 5 bases between them. Written as DNA, the CDR3 is TGTGCCAGCAGTTTGTTCACCTACAATGAGCAGTTCTTC. As protein: CASSLFTYNEQFF.

The V call is TRBV28, the J call TRBJ2-7; D is unclear. Germline V gene data show CDR1 as MDHEN and CDR2 as SYDVKM. V was trimmed by 10 bases and J by 3 bases, leaving 13 bases between them. CDR3 length equals 12 residues. CDR3 sequence reads: CATDPGGYEQYF. Here the CDR3 DNA reads TGTGCCACCGATCCCGGCGGCTACGAGCAGTACTTC.

The J gene is TRBJ2-1, the V gene TRBV4-3; TRBD1 matches 8 bases. V was pared by 2 bases and J by 8 bases, with 8 bases of the junction left unmatched. This CDR3 has 15 amino acids. Germline V CDR1 and CDR2: LGHNA, YSLEER. CDR3 loop: CASSQNRGFMDEQFF. In nucleotides, the CDR3 is TGCGCCAGCAGCCAAAACAGGGGGTTTATGGATGAGCAGTTCTTC.

This chain uses TRBV19 with TRBJ1-5; 9 bases match TRBD1. Germline-derived CDR1 and CDR2 are LNHDA and SQIVND (reference sequence). CDR3 length: 18 residues. Trimming at V came to 5 bases and at J to 5 bases, leaving 16 bases not matched to a gene. CDR3 nucleotide sequence: TGTGCCAGTAGTCCCCTCCCTGGGGGCAGGACAGGGGATCAGCCCCAGCATTTT. Translated, it gives CASSPLPGGRTGDQPQHF.

On this clone itself: The same CDR3 is also encoded by other DNA sequences in this sample. V gene TRBV5-1 combines with J gene TRBJ1-2; no firm D call. Per the germline V gene, CDR1 is SGHRS and CDR2 is YFSETQ. The CDR3 runs 14 residues. Trimming took 0 bases from V and 5 from J, leaving 11 bases between them. CDR3 coding DNA: TGCGCCAGCAGCTTGGGGGCAGGAGGATATGGCTACACCTTC. Protein: CASSLGAGGYGYTF.

The rearrangement joins TRBV9 to TRBJ2-5; D ambiguous. CDR1 is SGDLS and CDR2 is YYNGEE in the germline V gene. This CDR3 spans 16 amino acids. Trimming took off 0 bases at V and 1 base at J, with 13 bases between the two ends. The CDR3 reads CASSVGFSPGQETQYF. The CDR3 coding sequence is TGTGCCAGCAGCGTAGGATTTTCGCCAGGCCAAGAGACCCAGTACTTC.

In its sample, this clone ranks as medium-sized. V and J are TRBV18 and TRBJ2-7, with D hard to call. V was trimmed by 3 bases and J by 0 bases, leaving 6 bases between them. CDR1 is KGHSH and CDR2 is LQKENI in the germline V gene. The length of the CDR3 is 13 residues. The CDR3 DNA sequence: TGTGCCAGCTCACCGTCTAACTCCTACGAGCAGTACTTC. Residues: CASSPSNSYEQYF.

This clone was counted a few times. The J gene is TRBJ2-2, the V gene TRBV15; TRBD2 matches 9 bases. V dropped 2 bases and J dropped 5; count of bases not matched to a gene: 6. The CDR3 runs 16 residues. In germline, CDR1 is LNHNV, CDR2 YYDKDF (reference sequence). CDR3 coding DNA: TGTGCCACCAGCAGAATAGGACTAGCGCGTACCGGGGAGCTGTTTTTT. Translation: CATSRIGLARTGELFF. The whole variable domain, remainder taken from reference TRBV15 and TRBJ2-2, is DAMVIQNPRYQVTQFGKPVTLSCSQTLNHNVMYWYQQKSSQAPKLLFHYYDKDFNNEADTPDNFQSRRPNTSFCFLDIRSPGLGDTAMYLCATSRIGLARTGELFFGEGSRLTVL.

In nucleotides, the CDR3 is TGTGCCAGCAGCCGGACTACCAACAATGAGCAGTTCTTC. Translation: CASSRTTNNEQFF. The gene calls are TRBV7-3 and TRBJ2-1; possible D gene TRBD2, 6 bases. This CDR3 spans 13 amino acids. Trimming shortened V by 5 bases and J by 5 bases, and 10 bases separated the two germline ends. The germline V gene has CDR1 SGHTA and CDR2 FQGTGA.

J is TRBJ1-4 and V is TRBV6-6; D remains ambiguous. The V gene lost 10 bases and the J gene lost 7 bases, with 10 bases spanning the gap. The CDR3 is 11 amino acids. Per the germline V gene, CDR1 is MNHNY and CDR2 is SVGAGI (reference sequence). Here the CDR3 DNA reads TGTGCCACCCAACAGTTTGAAAAACTGTTTTTT. It translates to CATQQFEKLFF.

The chain couples TRBV10-2 to TRBJ2-2, with 8 nucleotides matching TRBD2. The CDR3 runs to 21 residues. CDR1 is WSHSY and CDR2 is SAAADI in the germline V gene. After removal of 4 bases from V and 4 bases from J, the junction contained 23 bases not matched to a gene. The CDR3 spells CASSVARRIRLAGGATGELFF. The CDR3, as DNA: TGCGCCAGCAGTGTTGCCCGCAGGATCCGCCTGGCGGGAGGTGCCACCGGGGAGCTGTTTTTT.

By share, this clone ranks as medium-sized. The chain recombines TRBV7-8 with TRBJ1-1; D gene uncertain. Per germline, CDR1 SGHVS and CDR2 FQNEAQ. The length of the CDR3 is 13 residues. V lost 2 bases and J lost 1, with 5 bases in between. The CDR3 loop reads CASSLIWNTEAFF. Here the CDR3 DNA reads TGTGCCAGCAGCTTAATCTGGAACACTGAAGCTTTCTTT.

The V gene is TRBV7-3, the J gene TRBJ2-2, with D maybe TRBD1 (5 bases). This CDR3 comprises 13 residues. V gave up 1 base and J gave up 5 bases, with 5 bases separating them. The germline V gene encodes CDR1 SGHTA and CDR2 FQGTGA. In DNA form, the CDR3 reads TGTGCCAGCAGCTTAAAGGGGACCGGGGAGCTGTTTTTT. Residues: CASSLKGTGELFF.

The V and J genes are TRBV27 and TRBJ2-1, with 7 bases that match TRBD2. The CDR3 is made up of 15 amino acids. Germline-derived CDR1 and CDR2 are MNHEY and SMNVEV (reference sequence). V dropped 3 bases and J dropped 6; count of bases not matched to a gene: 8. The CDR3 protein is CASSFSREWSNEQFF. DNA for the CDR3: TGTGCCAGCAGTTTCTCGCGGGAGTGGAGCAATGAGCAGTTCTTC.

This chain joins TRBV5-1 and TRBJ2-7, with D possibly matching TRBD1 (6 bases). Germline lookup yields CDR1 SGHRS and CDR2 YFSETQ. V dropped 3 bases and J dropped 0 bases, with 13 bases sitting between them. This CDR3 has 15 residues. The CDR3 nucleotides are TGCGCCAGCAGCTCGGGACACGGGCTCTCCTACGAGCAGTACTTC. Translation gives CASSSGHGLSYEQYF. Supplemented by reference TRBV5-1 and TRBJ2-7, the full variable domain reads KAGVTQTPRYLIKTRGQQVTLSCSPISGHRSVSWYQQTPGQGLQFLFEYFSETQRNKGNFPGRFSGRQFSNSRSEMNVSTLELGDSALYLCASSSGHGLSYEQYFGPGTRLTVT.

The chain employs TRBV5-4 and TRBJ2-7, with D perhaps matching TRBD1 (7 bases). This CDR3 comprises 14 residues. V was pared by 4 bases and J by 1 base, with 12 bases between. Germline V gene sequence: CDR1 SGHNT, CDR2 YYREEE (reference sequence). The DNA of the CDR3 is TGTGCCAGCAGCGTCCAGGGGGGATCCTACGAGCAGTACTTC. It is translated as CASSVQGGSYEQYF.

The genes are TRBV30 and TRBJ1-1; a weak D match, TRBD1 (6 bases). Trimming removed 5 bases at V and 11 bases at J, with 12 bases between. The CDR3 has 10 amino acids. Germline assignment: CDR1 GTSNPN and CDR2 SVGIG (reference sequence). For the CDR3, the DNA is TGTGCCTGGGACAGGATGATCGCTTTCTTT. Translating gives CAWDRMIAFF. Looking up the rest from reference TRBV30 and TRBJ1-1 gives the full variable domain: SQTIHQWPATLVQPVGSPLSLECTVEGTSNPNLYWYRQAAGRGLQLLFYSVGIGQISSEVPQNLSASRPQDRQFILSSKKLLLSDSGFYLCAWDRMIAFFGQGTRLTVV.

This CDR3 is CASSQAPSRGELFF. DNA for the CDR3: TGTGCCAGCAGCCAAGCCCCATCGAGGGGGGAGCTGTTTTTT. J is TRBJ2-2 and V is TRBV14; no clear D. V lost 1 base to trimming and J lost 8 bases, with 11 bases between them. Germline V gives CDR1 SGHDN, CDR2 FVKESK. This CDR3 is built from 14 residues.

The chain is built from TRBV4-3 and TRBJ2-1, with 7 bases identical to TRBD1. The V and J ends lost 1 base and 4 bases, in that order; junction bases with no gene match: 7. The germline CDR1 and CDR2 sequences are LGHNA and YSLEER. The CDR3 runs 16 residues. DNA for the CDR3: TGCGCCAGCAGCCAAGGAGGGGGCGTCGGGTACAATGAGCAGTTCTTC. This gives the protein CASSQGGGVGYNEQFF.

The chain links TRBV6-5 to TRBJ2-3, with 9 bases matching TRBD1. Germline CDR1 and CDR2: MNHEY and SVGAGI. V lost 7 bases and J lost 7; bases outside the gene matches: 9. The CDR3 sequence is 14 residues long. In DNA form, the CDR3 reads TGTGCCAGCATTAAACAGGGGGCGCCGAATACGCAGTATTTT. This sequence encodes CASIKQGAPNTQYF.

The chain carries TRBV4-3 and TRBJ2-1; 9 bases line up with TRBD2. This CDR3 has 17 residues. V trimming: 2 bases; J trimming: 5 bases; junction bases outside the gene matches: 10. The V gene's germline CDR1 is LGHNA and CDR2 YSLEER. CDR3: CASSQRFSGRKDNEQFF. CDR3 bases: TGCGCCAGCAGCCAACGATTTAGCGGGAGAAAGGACAATGAGCAGTTCTTC.

This clone was picked up one time. This rearrangement joins TRBV7-2 to TRBJ1-2; TRBD1 agrees at 9 bases. CDR1 and CDR2 (germline): SGHTA, FQGNSA. Trimming took 7 bases from V and 7 from J; bases not matched to a gene: 7. The CDR3 sequence is 13 residues long. The CDR3 region has the DNA TGTGCCAGCACTACAGGGGGCGCGCCTGGCTACACCTTC. Translating it yields CASTTGGAPGYTF.